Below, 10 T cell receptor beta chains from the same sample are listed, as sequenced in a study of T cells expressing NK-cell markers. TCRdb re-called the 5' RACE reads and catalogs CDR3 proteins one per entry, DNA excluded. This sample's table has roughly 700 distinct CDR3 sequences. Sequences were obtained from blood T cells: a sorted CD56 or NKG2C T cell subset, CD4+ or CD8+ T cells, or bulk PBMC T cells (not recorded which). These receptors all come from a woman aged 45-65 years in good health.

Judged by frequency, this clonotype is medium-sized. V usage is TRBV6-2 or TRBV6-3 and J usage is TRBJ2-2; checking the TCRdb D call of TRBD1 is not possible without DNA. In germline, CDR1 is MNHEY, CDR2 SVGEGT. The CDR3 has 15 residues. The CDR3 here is CASSRGDRDTGELFF.

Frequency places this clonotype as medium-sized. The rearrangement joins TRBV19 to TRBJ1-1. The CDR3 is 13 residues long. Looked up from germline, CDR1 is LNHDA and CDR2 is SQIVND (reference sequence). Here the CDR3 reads CASSISSNTEAFF. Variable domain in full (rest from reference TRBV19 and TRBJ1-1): DGGITQSPKYLFRKEGQNVTLSCEQNLNHDAMYWYRQDPGQGLRLIYYSQIVNDFQKGDIAEGYSVSREKKESFPLTVTSAQKNPTAFYLCASSISSNTEAFFGQGTRLTVV.

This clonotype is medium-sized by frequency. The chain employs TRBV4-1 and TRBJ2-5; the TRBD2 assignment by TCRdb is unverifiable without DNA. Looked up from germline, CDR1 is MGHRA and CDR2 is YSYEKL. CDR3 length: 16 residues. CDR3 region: CASSQGSRVLEETQYF.

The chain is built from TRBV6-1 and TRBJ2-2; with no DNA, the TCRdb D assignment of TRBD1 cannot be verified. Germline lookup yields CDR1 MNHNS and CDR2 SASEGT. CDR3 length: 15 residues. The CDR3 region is CASSLGQENTGELFF.

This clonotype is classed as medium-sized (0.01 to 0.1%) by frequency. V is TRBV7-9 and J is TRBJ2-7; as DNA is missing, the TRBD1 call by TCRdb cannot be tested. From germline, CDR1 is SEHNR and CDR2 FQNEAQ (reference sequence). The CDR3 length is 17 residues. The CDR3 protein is CASSPATGTGIRDEQYF.

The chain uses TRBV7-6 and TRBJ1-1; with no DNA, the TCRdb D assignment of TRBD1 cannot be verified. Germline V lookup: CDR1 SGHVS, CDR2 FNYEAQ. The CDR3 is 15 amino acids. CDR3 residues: CASSIQGAGSTEAFF.

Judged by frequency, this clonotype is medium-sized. CDR3 protein: CASSFTSGRMNEQFF. The chain recombines TRBV9 with TRBJ2-1; TCRdb designates TRBD2, a call that cannot be tested without DNA. This CDR3 comprises 15 residues. Germline V lookup: CDR1 SGDLS, CDR2 YYNGEE.

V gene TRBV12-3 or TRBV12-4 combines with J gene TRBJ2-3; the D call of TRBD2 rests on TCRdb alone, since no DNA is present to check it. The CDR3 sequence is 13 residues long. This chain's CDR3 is CASRPGTSDTQYF.

The CDR3 spells CASGDLAGGHTGELFF. V usage is TRBV19 and J usage is TRBJ2-2; TCRdb reports TRBD2, a call that lacks DNA to check it against. The CDR3 runs 16 residues. The germline V gene has CDR1 LNHDA and CDR2 SQIVND (reference sequence).

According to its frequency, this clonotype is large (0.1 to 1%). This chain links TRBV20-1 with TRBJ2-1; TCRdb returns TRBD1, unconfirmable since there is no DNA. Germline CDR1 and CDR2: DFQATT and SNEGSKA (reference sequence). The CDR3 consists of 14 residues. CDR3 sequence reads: CSAPSGRDYNEQFF.